This TCR beta chain was recovered during a study of blood T cell repertoires in COVID-19. Background on the study: Sites across the United States, Italy and Spain contributed samples from acute and convalescent COVID-19.

Germline CDR1 is LNHDA and CDR2 is SQIVND (reference sequence). Unmatched junction bases numbered 11, after V lost 7 bases and J lost 7 bases. The CDR3 contains 15 residues. The protocol was immunoSEQ multiplex PCR, while the TCRdb copy is restricted to in-frame clones and leaves out a portion. The data hold about 23,000 clones, with just over 85% observed a single time. This sequence originates from an elderly woman with active or convalescent COVID-19. Sequencing was carried out using peripheral blood. This rearrangement joins TRBV19 to TRBJ1-5; 9 bases align to TRBD1. CDR3 in amino acids: CASTHGTGYPQPQHF. The DNA for the CDR3 is TGTGCCAGTACCCACGGGACAGGGTATCCCCAGCCCCAGCATTTT.